This T cell receptor beta chain is from a study of long-term antiretroviral therapy in people with HIV. Before DNA extraction, about 1-11 million cryopreserved PBMC were held in the samples. Concerning this clone itself: Its antigen remains unknown.

The CDR3 runs to 15 residues. Germline V gene data show CDR1 as MDHEN and CDR2 as SYDVKM. With 3 bases clipped from V and 9 bases from J, the junction kept 7 bases outside the gene matches. Study observations and caveats: In HIV, the repertoires covered a tighter span of CDR3 lengths than in controls. Post-ART, diversity grew, though it stayed under transplant donor control levels. Pre-ART clonal expansion yielded clones that dominated the repertoire at all time points.

Survey-level immunoSEQ v3.0 assays were run. The data were produced by immunoSEQ multiplex PCR, yet TCRdb's version contains in-frame clones alone and is incomplete. This sample yields roughly 16,000 clones, of which around 82% are seen a single time; around 4.3% belongs to the top ten. This chain uses TRBV28 with TRBJ2-5; 13 bases are shared with TRBD2. The receptor was isolated from a man younger than 35 with HIV. The sequenced sample was unsorted PBMCs, obtained 0.1 years before starting antiretroviral therapy. CDR3 nucleotides: TGTGCCAGCAGTTTCGGACTAGCGGGGGAGAGGGCCCAGTACTTC. Its protein product is CASSFGLAGERAQYF.